Listed here are 20 T cell receptor beta chains from one sample, sequenced in a study of T-cell reconstitution after alpha-beta-depleted transplantation in children. Construction of the TCRbeta library involved unique molecular identifiers. Using its own MiXCR run on the PCR reads, TCRdb lists one record per CDR3 protein. Among some 200,000 distinct CDR3 sequences listed, roughly 9.1% were seen once. The source was PBMCs, mostly from graft donor cells, collected 360 days after TCRalphabeta/CD19-depleted stem cell transplant. The receptors were sampled from a male patient between 2 and 10 years old who had a stem cell transplant for acute myeloid leukemia, so the T cells may come from the graft donor.

The V gene is TRBV20-1, the J gene TRBJ2-3; TRBD2 matches 8 bases. With 8 bases clipped from V and 4 bases from J, the junction kept 14 bases outside the gene matches. Germline V gene data show CDR1 as DFQATT and CDR2 as SNEGSKA (reference sequence). The CDR3 has 15 amino acids. CDR3 nucleotide sequence: TGCAGTCCTAAGGTGCATAGCGGGGCATCAGATACGCAGTATTTT. Translating it yields CSPKVHSGASDTQYF.

V and J are TRBV20-1 and TRBJ2-5; D call uncertain. This CDR3 is 12 amino acids long. The germline V gene has CDR1 DFQATT and CDR2 SNEGSKA (reference sequence). V shed 6 bases and J shed 5 bases, with 13 bases lying between them. Written as DNA, the CDR3 is TGCAGTGCCAGGAGCGATCTGGAGACCCAGTACTTC. Its translation: CSARSDLETQYF.

This clonotype has more than one count but fewer than ten. The V call is TRBV7-8, the J call TRBJ2-7; D is possibly TRBD1 (6 bases). V lost 2 bases and J lost 5, with 16 bases in between. The V gene's germline CDR1 is SGHVS and CDR2 FQNEAQ. There are 15 residues in the CDR3. The CDR3 bases are TGTGCCAGCAGCTTACGTATTCAGGGGCTGGACGAGCAGTACGTC. Protein sequence: CASSLRIQGLDEQYV.

This clonotype was counted only a few times. The chain employs TRBV24-1 and TRBJ2-3, with a tentative D call TRBD2 (6 bases). The CDR3 has 14 amino acids. CDR1 is KGHDR and CDR2 is SFDVKD in the germline V gene. V shed 3 bases and J shed 4 bases, with 10 bases lying between them. CDR3 amino acids: CATSDGPGADTQYF. The CDR3 nucleotides are TGTGCCACCAGTGATGGGCCGGGGGCAGATACGCAGTATTTT.

This clonotype showed up many times. CDR3 DNA sequence: TGCAGTGCTAGCAGGGCGAGCACCGGGGAGCTGTTTTTT. Amino acids: CSASRASTGELFF. The rearrangement links TRBV20-1 to TRBJ2-2; D is possibly TRBD1 (5 bases). Trimming left V 3 bases short and J 4 bases short, with 9 bases between. CDR1 is DFQATT and CDR2 is SNEGSKA in the germline V gene (reference sequence). The CDR3 loop spans 13 amino acids.

This clonotype showed up just a few times. The chain has TRBV11-2 and TRBJ2-7; 9 bases align to TRBD1. This CDR3 region has 18 residues. Germline V gene lookup returns CDR1 SGHAT and CDR2 FQNNGV. V shed 5 bases and J 5 bases; nucleotides not matched to a gene: 19. The chain's CDR3 is CASSRIALSGTGYHEQYF. The CDR3 region has the DNA TGTGCCAGCAGCCGAATTGCCCTCTCCGGGACAGGGTACCACGAGCAGTACTTC.

This clonotype was seen many times. The rearrangement uses TRBV20-1 and TRBJ2-5; possibly TRBD1 or TRBD2 for D (6 bases each). V lost 6 bases to trimming and J lost 2 bases, with 16 bases between them. CDR3 size: 14 residues. The germline V gene encodes CDR1 DFQATT and CDR2 SNEGSKA (reference sequence). CDR3 protein: CSAWGAGEQETQYF. CDR3 sequence (DNA): TGCAGTGCCTGGGGGGCAGGCGAGCAAGAGACCCAGTACTTC.

This clonotype showed up just a few times. V usage is TRBV12-3 or TRBV12-4 and J usage is TRBJ2-4; possibly TRBD2 for D (5 bases). V was cut by 5 bases and J by 10 bases, with 12 bases left in between. This CDR3 has 12 amino acids. CDR3 protein: CASSQALEIQYF. CDR3 DNA: TGTGCCAGCAGTCAGGCACTAGAAATTCAGTACTTC.

V gene TRBV7-2 combines with J gene TRBJ2-5; TRBD1 is a possible D gene (6 bases). There are 16 residues in the CDR3. V lost 2 bases, J lost 0 bases, and 13 bases lay in between. CDR1 is SGHTA and CDR2 is FQGNSA in the germline V gene. CDR3 in DNA: TGTGCCAGCAGCTTATTAGGGGGTGGGAACCAAGAGACCCAGTACTTC. Protein sequence: CASSLLGGGNQETQYF.

The gene calls are TRBV12-3 or TRBV12-4 and TRBJ1-3, with D possibly matching TRBD1 (5 bases). With 7 bases removed from V and 0 bases from J, the gap between germline ends came to 25 bases. This CDR3 comprises 19 residues. CDR3 nucleotides: TGTGCCAGCACCCCGAGGGATCTTCGGTGGGGGAGCTCTGGAAACACCATATATTTT. Translation gives CASTPRDLRWGSSGNTIYF.

This clonotype was observed at least ten times. The chain joins TRBV20-1 to TRBJ2-7; TRBD2 matches at 13 bases. The CDR3 loop spans 14 amino acids. V lost 4 bases and J lost 2; bases outside the gene matches: 2. Germline V gene data show CDR1 as DFQATT and CDR2 as SNEGSKA (reference sequence). This CDR3 reads CSATGTSGTYEQYF. The CDR3 region has the DNA TGCAGTGCTACCGGGACTAGCGGGACCTACGAGCAGTACTTC.

This clonotype was detected a few times. The genes are TRBV20-1 and TRBJ2-7; 7 bases align to TRBD2. Looked up from germline, CDR1 is DFQATT and CDR2 is SNEGSKA (reference sequence). This CDR3 is built from 13 residues. V lost 5 bases, J lost 6 bases, and 10 bases stayed unmatched. The CDR3 loop reads CSAWGGRGGEQYF. CDR3 coding DNA: TGCAGTGCTTGGGGGGGGAGGGGCGGCGAGCAGTACTTC.

This clonotype was seen only a few times. The rearrangement links TRBV12-3 or TRBV12-4 to TRBJ2-1, with TRBD2 identical over 14 bases. The CDR3 totals 18 residues. J gave up 2 bases and V 6 bases, and 9 bases lay outside the gene matches. CDR3 protein: CASSSGTSGSRTYNEQFF. As DNA, the CDR3 is TGTGCCAGCAGCTCCGGGACTAGCGGGAGCAGGACCTACAATGAGCAGTTCTTC.

In this sample, this clonotype turned up many times. The chain links TRBV12-3 or TRBV12-4 to TRBJ2-2; D is tentatively TRBD1 or TRBD2 (5 bases each). CDR3 length: 18 amino acids. The V end lost 6 bases, the J end lost 6 bases, and 26 bases lay between the germline ends. CDR3 sequence reads: CASRPTQGSALGSGELFF. The CDR3 bases are TGTGCCAGCAGACCTACCCAGGGTAGCGCTTTGGGGTCCGGGGAGCTGTTTTTT.

This clonotype was seen ten or more times. CDR3 loop: CASSSTSLSSYNEQFF. CDR3 DNA sequence: TGTGCCAGCAGCTCCACGAGCTTGAGCTCCTACAATGAGCAGTTCTTC. This chain uses TRBV7-6 with TRBJ2-1; D is undetermined. There are 16 residues in the CDR3. V gave up 4 bases and J gave up 0 bases, with 13 bases separating them. CDR1 is SGHVS and CDR2 is FNYEAQ in the germline V gene.

This clonotype was counted at least ten times. The chain recombines TRBV5-5 with TRBJ2-7, with 11 positions matching TRBD1. With V trimmed by 0 bases and J by 3 bases, 2 bases remained unmatched. CDR1 is SGHKS and CDR2 is YYEKEE in the germline V gene (reference sequence). The CDR3 runs 15 residues. The CDR3 loop is CASSLGTGGFYEQYV. CDR3 bases: TGTGCCAGCAGCTTGGGGACAGGGGGCTTCTACGAGCAGTACGTC.

At least ten counts were recorded for this clonotype. The V call is TRBV10-3, the J call TRBJ2-1; a possible D gene is TRBD2 (5 bases). Trimming stripped 5 bases from V and 3 bases from J, with 14 bases between. This CDR3 has 15 amino acids. Germline CDR1 and CDR2: ENHRY and SYGVKD. The CDR3 nucleotides read TGTGCCATCAGTAGTGCGGGCCGCTACTACAATGAGCAGTTCTTC. Translated: CAISSAGRYYNEQFF.

This clonotype was picked up many times. V usage is TRBV4-3 and J usage is TRBJ2-3, with D uncertain. The CDR3 consists of 17 residues. The V end lost 0 bases, the J end lost 3 bases, and 16 bases lay between the germline ends. CDR1 is LGHNA and CDR2 is YSLEER in the germline V gene. Written as DNA, the CDR3 is TGCGCCAGCAGCCAAGATGGCCAGCTTGGATGGACAGATACGCAGTATTTT. It is translated as CASSQDGQLGWTDTQYF.

The table lists this clonotype with a few counts. This rearrangement joins TRBV29-1 to TRBJ1-5, with a weak D call TRBD1 (5 bases). Per germline, CDR1 SQVTM and CDR2 ANQGSEA. The CDR3 has 12 residues. The CDR3 bases are TGCAGTGCGGGTGGGGGAGATCAGCCCCAGCATTTT. It codes for CSAGGGDQPQHF. The whole variable domain, filled in from reference TRBV29-1 and TRBJ1-5, reads SAVISQKPSRDICQRGTSLTIQCQVDSQVTMMFWYRQQPGQSLTLIATANQGSEATYESGFVIDKFPISRPNLTFSTLTVSNMSPEDSSIYLCSAGGGDQPQHFGDGTRLSIL.

The rearrangement joins TRBV4-2 to TRBJ2-2, with 15 bases aligning to TRBD2. The CDR3 contains 18 residues. Germline V gives CDR1 LGHNA, CDR2 YNFKEQ. After removal of 4 bases from V and 3 bases from J, the junction contained 6 bases not matched to a gene. The CDR3, as DNA: TGTGCCAGCAGCCCGGGGACTAGCGGGGGGTGGGACACCGGGGAGCTGTTTTTT. Its translation is CASSPGTSGGWDTGELFF.